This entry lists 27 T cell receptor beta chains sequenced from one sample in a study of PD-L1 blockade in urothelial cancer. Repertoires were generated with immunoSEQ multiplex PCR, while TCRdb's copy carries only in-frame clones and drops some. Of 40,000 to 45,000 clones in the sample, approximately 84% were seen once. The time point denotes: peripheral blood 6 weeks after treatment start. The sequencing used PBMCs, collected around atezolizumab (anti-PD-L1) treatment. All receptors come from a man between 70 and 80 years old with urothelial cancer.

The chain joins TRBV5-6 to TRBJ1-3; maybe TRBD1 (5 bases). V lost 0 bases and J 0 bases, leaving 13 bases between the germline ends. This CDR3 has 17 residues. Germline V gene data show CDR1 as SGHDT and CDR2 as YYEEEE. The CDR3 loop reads CASSLGEGPYSGNTIYF. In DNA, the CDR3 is TGTGCCAGCAGCTTGGGGGAGGGACCATACTCTGGAAACACCATATATTTT.

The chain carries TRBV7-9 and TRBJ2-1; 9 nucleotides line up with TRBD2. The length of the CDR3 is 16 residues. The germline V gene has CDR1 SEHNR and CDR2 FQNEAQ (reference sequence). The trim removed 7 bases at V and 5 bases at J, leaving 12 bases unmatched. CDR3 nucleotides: TGTGCCAGCACCTTGAGGGGTAGCGGGAGAGACAATGAGCAGTTCTTC. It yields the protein CASTLRGSGRDNEQFF.

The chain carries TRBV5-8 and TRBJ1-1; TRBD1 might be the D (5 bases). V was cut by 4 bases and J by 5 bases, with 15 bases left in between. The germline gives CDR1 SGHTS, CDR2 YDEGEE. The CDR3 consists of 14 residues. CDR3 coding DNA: TGTGCCAGCAGCCAGGGTAGGGCACGGACTGAAGCTTTCTTT. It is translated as CASSQGRARTEAFF.

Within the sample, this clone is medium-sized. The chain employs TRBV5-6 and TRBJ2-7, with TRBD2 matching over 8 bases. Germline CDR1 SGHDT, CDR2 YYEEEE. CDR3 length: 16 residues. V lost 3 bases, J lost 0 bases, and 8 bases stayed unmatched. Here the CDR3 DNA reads TGTGCCAGCAGCTGGGGTATAGCGGGGAACTCCTACGAGCAGTACTTC. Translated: CASSWGIAGNSYEQYF.

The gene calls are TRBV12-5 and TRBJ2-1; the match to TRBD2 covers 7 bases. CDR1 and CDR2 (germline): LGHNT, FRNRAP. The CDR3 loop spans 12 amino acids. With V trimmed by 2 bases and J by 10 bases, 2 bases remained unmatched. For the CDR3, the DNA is TGTGCTAGTGGTTTGTGGGGGGGAGAGCAGTTCTTC. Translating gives CASGLWGGEQFF.

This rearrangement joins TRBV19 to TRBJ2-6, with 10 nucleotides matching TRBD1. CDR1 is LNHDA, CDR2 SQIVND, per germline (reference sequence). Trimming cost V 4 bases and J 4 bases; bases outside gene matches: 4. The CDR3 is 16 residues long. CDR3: CASSRQGAPGANVLTF. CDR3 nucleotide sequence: TGTGCCAGTAGTAGACAGGGGGCGCCCGGGGCCAACGTCCTGACTTTC.

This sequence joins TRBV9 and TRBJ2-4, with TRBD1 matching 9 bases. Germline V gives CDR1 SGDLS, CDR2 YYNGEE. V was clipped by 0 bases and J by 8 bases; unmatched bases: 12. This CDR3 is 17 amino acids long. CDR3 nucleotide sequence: TGTGCCAGCAGCGTAGCCCCAGGAGGGACAGGGTGGGACATTCAGTACTTC. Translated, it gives CASSVAPGGTGWDIQYF.

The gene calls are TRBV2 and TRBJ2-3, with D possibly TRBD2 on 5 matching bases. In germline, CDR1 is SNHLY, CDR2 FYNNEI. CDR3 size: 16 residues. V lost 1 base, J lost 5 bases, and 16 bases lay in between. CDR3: CASSEVRHPRGDTQYF. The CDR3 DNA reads TGTGCCAGCAGTGAAGTCAGGCACCCTCGGGGAGATACGCAGTATTTT. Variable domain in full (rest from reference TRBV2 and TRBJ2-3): EPEVTQTPSHQVTQMGQEVILRCVPISNHLYFYWYRQILGQKVEFLVSFYNNEISEKSEIFDDQFSVERPDGSNFTLKIRSTKLEDSAMYFCASSEVRHPRGDTQYFGPGTRLTVL.

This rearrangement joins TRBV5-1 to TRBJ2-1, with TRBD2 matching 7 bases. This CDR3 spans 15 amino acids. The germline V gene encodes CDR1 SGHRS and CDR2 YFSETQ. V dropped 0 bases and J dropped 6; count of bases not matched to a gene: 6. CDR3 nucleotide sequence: TGCGCCAGCAGCTTGGAGTGGGGGGGGTTCAATGAGCAGTTCTTC. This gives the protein CASSLEWGGFNEQFF.

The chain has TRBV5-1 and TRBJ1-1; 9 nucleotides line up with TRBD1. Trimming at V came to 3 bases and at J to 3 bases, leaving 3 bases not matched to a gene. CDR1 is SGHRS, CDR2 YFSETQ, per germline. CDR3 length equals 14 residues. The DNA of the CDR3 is TGCGCCAGCAGCTGGACAGGGGACGACACTGAAGCTTTCTTT. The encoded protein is CASSWTGDDTEAFF. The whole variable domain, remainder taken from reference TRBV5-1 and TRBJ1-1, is KAGVTQTPRYLIKTRGQQVTLSCSPISGHRSVSWYQQTPGQGLQFLFEYFSETQRNKGNFPGRFSGRQFSNSRSEMNVSTLELGDSALYLCASSWTGDDTEAFFGQGTRLTVV.

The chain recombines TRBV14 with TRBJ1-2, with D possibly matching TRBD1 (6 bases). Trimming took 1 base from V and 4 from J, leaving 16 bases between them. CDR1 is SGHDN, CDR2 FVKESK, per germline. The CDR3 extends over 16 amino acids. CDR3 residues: CASSQAGDYFSYGYTF. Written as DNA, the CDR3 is TGTGCCAGCAGCCAAGCAGGGGACTACTTCTCCTATGGCTACACCTTC.

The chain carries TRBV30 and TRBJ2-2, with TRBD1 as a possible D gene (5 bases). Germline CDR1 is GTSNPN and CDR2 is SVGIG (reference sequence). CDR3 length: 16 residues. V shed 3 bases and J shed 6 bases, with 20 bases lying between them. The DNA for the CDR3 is TGTGCCTGGAGGAAAGGACACGCGGATGGCGCCGGGGAGCTGTTTTTT. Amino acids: CAWRKGHADGAGELFF.

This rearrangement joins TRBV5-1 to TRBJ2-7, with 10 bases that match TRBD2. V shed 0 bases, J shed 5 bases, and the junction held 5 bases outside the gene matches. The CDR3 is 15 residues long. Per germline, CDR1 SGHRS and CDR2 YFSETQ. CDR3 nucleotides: TGCGCCAGCAGCTTGGAGCTAGCGGGAGTAGACGAGCAGTACTTC. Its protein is CASSLELAGVDEQYF.

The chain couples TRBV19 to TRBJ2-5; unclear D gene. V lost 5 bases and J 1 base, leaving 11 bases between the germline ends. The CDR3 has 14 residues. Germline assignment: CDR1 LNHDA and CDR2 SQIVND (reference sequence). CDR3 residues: CASSLGSVQETQYF. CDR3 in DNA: TGTGCCAGTAGTTTAGGCAGCGTCCAAGAGACCCAGTACTTC.

CDR3 loop: CASSTAGTGIYEQYF. The DNA for the CDR3 is TGTGCCAGTAGTACCGCCGGGACAGGGATCTACGAGCAGTACTTC. The V and J genes are TRBV19 and TRBJ2-7, with 9 bases aligning to TRBD1. The CDR3 is 15 amino acids. Trimming removed 4 bases from V and 3 bases from J; junction bases left unmatched: 7. Germline loops: CDR1 LNHDA, CDR2 SQIVND (reference sequence).

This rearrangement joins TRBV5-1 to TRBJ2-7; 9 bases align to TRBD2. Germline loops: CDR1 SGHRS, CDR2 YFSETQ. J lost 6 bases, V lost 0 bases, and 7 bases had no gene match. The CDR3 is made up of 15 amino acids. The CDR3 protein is CASSLDGGREGEQYF. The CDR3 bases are TGCGCCAGCAGCTTGGACGGCGGGAGGGAGGGCGAGCAGTACTTC.

CDR3 bases: TGTGCCAGCAGCTTGCGACAGGGGGCGTTCGATGAGCAGTTCTTC. As protein: CASSLRQGAFDEQFF. The chain recombines TRBV5-4 with TRBJ2-1; 10 positions agree with TRBD1. Germline trimming cut 1 base from V and 8 bases from J; bases unmatched to any gene: 6. The germline V gene has CDR1 SGHNT and CDR2 YYREEE (reference sequence). The CDR3 extends over 15 amino acids. Drawing the rest from reference TRBV5-4 and TRBJ2-1, the complete variable domain is ETGVTQSPTHLIKTRGQQVTLRCSSQSGHNTVSWYQQALGQGPQFIFQYYREEENGRGNFPPRFSGLQFPNYSSELNVNALELDDSALYLCASSLRQGAFDEQFFGPGTRLTVL.

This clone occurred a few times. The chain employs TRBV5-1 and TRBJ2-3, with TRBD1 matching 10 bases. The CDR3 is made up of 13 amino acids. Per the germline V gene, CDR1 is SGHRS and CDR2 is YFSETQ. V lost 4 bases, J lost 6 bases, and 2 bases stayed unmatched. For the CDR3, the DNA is TGCGCCAGCAGCAGGGACAGGGGTGATACGCAGTATTTT. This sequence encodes CASSRDRGDTQYF.

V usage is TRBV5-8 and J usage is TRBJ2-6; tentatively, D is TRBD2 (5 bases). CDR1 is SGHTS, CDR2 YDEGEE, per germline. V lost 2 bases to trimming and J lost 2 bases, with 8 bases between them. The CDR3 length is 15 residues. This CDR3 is CASSLNGAGANVLTF. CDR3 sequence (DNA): TGTGCCAGCAGCTTAAACGGGGCTGGGGCCAACGTCCTGACTTTC.

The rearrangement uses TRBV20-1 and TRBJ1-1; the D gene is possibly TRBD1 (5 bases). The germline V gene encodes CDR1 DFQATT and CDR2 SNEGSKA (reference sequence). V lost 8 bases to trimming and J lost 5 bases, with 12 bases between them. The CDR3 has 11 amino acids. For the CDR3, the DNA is TGCAGTTTCGAAGGGACTACTGAAGCTTTCTTT. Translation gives CSFEGTTEAFF.

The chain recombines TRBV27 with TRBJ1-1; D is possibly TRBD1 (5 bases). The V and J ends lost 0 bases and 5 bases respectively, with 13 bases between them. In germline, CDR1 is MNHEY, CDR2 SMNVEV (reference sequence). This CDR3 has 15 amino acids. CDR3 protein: CASSLSGLQRTEAFF. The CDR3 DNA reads TGTGCCAGCAGTTTATCGGGACTCCAGAGGACTGAAGCTTTCTTT.

CDR3 sequence: CASSPQGSGNTIYF. As DNA, the CDR3 is TGCGCCAGCAGCCCGCAGGGCTCTGGAAACACCATATATTTT. The rearrangement uses TRBV5-1 and TRBJ1-3; D may be TRBD1 (5 bases). CDR1 and CDR2 (germline): SGHRS, YFSETQ. Trimming pared 4 bases from V and 0 bases from J, leaving 8 bases between. This CDR3 comprises 14 residues.

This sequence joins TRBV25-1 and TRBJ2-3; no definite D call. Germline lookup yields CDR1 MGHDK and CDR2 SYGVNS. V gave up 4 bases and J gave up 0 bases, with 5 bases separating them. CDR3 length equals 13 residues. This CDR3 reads CASSVTSTDTQYF. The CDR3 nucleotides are TGTGCCAGCAGTGTGACTAGCACAGATACGCAGTATTTT.

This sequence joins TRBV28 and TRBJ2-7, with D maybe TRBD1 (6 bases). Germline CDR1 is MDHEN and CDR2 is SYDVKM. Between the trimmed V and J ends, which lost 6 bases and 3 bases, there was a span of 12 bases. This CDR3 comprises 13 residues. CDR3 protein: CASRQPGHYEQYF. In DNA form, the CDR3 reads TGTGCCAGCAGGCAACCGGGACACTACGAGCAGTACTTC.

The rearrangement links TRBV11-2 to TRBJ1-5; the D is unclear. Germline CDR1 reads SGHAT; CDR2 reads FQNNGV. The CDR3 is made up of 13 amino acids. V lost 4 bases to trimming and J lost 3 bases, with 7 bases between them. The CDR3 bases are TGTGCCAGCAGCTCCGGGGTCAATCAGCCCCAGCATTTT. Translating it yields CASSSGVNQPQHF. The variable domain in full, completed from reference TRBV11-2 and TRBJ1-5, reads EAGVAQSPRYKIIEKRQSVAFWCNPISGHATLYWYQQILGQGPKLLIQFQNNGVVDDSQLPKDRFSAERLKGVDSTLKIQPAKLEDSAVYLCASSSGVNQPQHFGDGTRLSIL.

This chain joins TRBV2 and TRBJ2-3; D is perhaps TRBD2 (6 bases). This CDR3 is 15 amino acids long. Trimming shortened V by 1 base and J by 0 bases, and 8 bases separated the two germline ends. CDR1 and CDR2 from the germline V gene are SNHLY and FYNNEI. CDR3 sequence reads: CASSEGRGSTDTQYF. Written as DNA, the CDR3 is TGTGCCAGCAGTGAAGGGAGGGGAAGCACAGATACGCAGTATTTT.

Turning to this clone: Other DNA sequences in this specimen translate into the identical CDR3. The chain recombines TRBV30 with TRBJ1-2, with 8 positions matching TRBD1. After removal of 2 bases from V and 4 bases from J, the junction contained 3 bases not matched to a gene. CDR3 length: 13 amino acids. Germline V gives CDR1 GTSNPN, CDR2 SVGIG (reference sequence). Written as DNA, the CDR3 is TGTGCCTGGAGTCGGGACAGGCCCTATGGCTACACCTTC. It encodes CAWSRDRPYGYTF.